This is a list of T cell receptor beta chains from one sample in a study of tumor and adjacent non-tumor tissue in lung cancer. TCRdb redid the calling of the multiplex PCR reads with MiXCR, one entry per CDR3 protein. Of some 100,000 distinct CDR3 sequences in the sample, about 62% were seen once. Sequencing was done on a sample of distant non-tumor lung tissue. The receptors shown here come from a man aged 25 to 40 with non-small cell lung cancer. Both conserved end residues are part of each CDR3. Each record gives: CDR3 protein, CDR3 DNA, D gene, clone size, V gene, J gene, CDR3 length. The D gene is left open where the match is weak. Only some rows state a clone size, as once, few, many or a class for expanded clones.

CASSKGEGGRKTQYF	TGTGCCAGCAGCAAAGGAGAGGGAGGGCGGAAGACCCAGTACTTC	-	few	TRBV21-1	TRBJ2-5	15
CVNSSGGLATTGELFF	TGTGTCAACAGTTCCGGGGGACTAGCGACTACCGGGGAGCTGTTTTTT	TRBD2	-	TRBV5-4	TRBJ2-2	16
CASSFGLVAEAFF	TGTGCCAGCAGTTTTGGGTTGGTGGCTGAAGCTTTCTTT	-	many	TRBV6-8	TRBJ1-1	13
CVSRWGTGRDEQYF	TGTGTCAGCCGATGGGGGACAGGGAGGGACGAGCAGTACTTC	TRBD1	-	TRBV12-3/TRBV12-4	TRBJ2-7	14
CASRFGGANEKLFF	TGCGCCAGCAGGTTCGGTGGAGCTAATGAAAAACTGTTTTTT	-	many	TRBV4-1	TRBJ1-4	14
CSARSGGTGNTIYF	TGCAGTGCTAGATCCGGAGGCACTGGAAACACCATATATTTT	-	medium-sized	TRBV20-1	TRBJ1-3	14
CACNASGTLEEQYF	TGTGCCTGCAATGCCAGCGGGACCCTTGAGGAGCAGTACTTC	TRBD2	-	TRBV12-3/TRBV12-4	TRBJ2-7	14
CVSSLGGRTFQETQYF	TGTGTCAGCAGCTTAGGAGGCCGTACATTCCAAGAGACCCAGTACTTC	-	-	TRBV11-3	TRBJ2-5	16
CASSLATGEWETQYF	TGTGCCAGCAGCTTAGCGACGGGGGAGTGGGAGACCCAGTACTTC	-	-	TRBV11-1	TRBJ2-5	15
CAGSFTGTSFDEQFF	TGCGCCGGCAGCTTTACCGGCACTAGCTTCGATGAGCAGTTCTTC	-	-	TRBV4-1	TRBJ2-1	15
CARSEARAGGIGGTQYF	TGTGCCAGAAGTGAAGCTCGCGCAGGGGGCATCGGAGGGACCCAGTACTTC	TRBD1	-	TRBV6-1	TRBJ2-5	17
CASSPGTCGTQYF	TGTGCCAGCAGTCCAGGGACTTGCGGGACCCAGTACTTC	-	-	TRBV6-2/TRBV6-3	TRBJ2-5	13
CASSRLAGAGDEQFF	TGTGCCAGCAGTAGATTAGCGGGAGCCGGCGATGAGCAGTTCTTC	TRBD2	many	TRBV12-3/TRBV12-4	TRBJ2-1	15
CTSSDRVGCGYTF	TGTACCAGCAGCGACAGGGTTGGGTGTGGCTACACCTTC	TRBD1	-	TRBV6-4	TRBJ1-2	13
CASNLGHMNTEALF	TGTGCCAGCAATCTCGGACACATGAACACTGAAGCTTTATTT	-	-	TRBV6-5	TRBJ1-1	14
CASSYDRGQSQYF	TGCGCCAGCAGCTACGACAGGGGACAGTCCCAGTACTTC	TRBD1	-	TRBV5-1	TRBJ2-5	13
CSIGTGGSYNEQSF	TGCAGCATAGGCACAGGGGGCTCCTACAATGAGCAGTCCTTC	TRBD1	-	TRBV29-1	TRBJ2-1	14
CSASPIGTSVRGEQYF	TGCAGTGCTAGTCCAATCGGGACTAGCGTTCGGGGCGAGCAGTACTTC	TRBD2	many	TRBV20-1	TRBJ2-7	16
CTSSQGVYGYTF	TGTACCAGCAGCCAAGGAGTCTATGGCTACACCTTC	-	-	TRBV6-2/TRBV6-3	TRBJ1-2	12
CASSPTPGNGQFF	TGTGCCAGCAGCCCCACGCCTGGCAATGGCCAGTTCTTC	-	-	TRBV11-3	TRBJ2-1	13
CASSRARPGSSTDTQHF	TGCGCCAGCAGCCGAGCCCGCCCGGGGTCTAGCACAGATACGCAGCATTTT	-	-	TRBV4-1	TRBJ1-5	17
CGVERTGWNTEALF	TGCGGCGTGGAAAGAACAGGGTGGAACACTGAAGCTCTCTTT	-	few	TRBV29-1	TRBJ1-1	14
CTSRTNRGPNNQPQHF	TGTACCAGCAGAACCAACAGGGGGCCCAACAATCAGCCCCAGCATTTT	TRBD1	-	TRBV6-2/TRBV6-3	TRBJ1-5	16
CDSSLDQGGAPHF	TGTGACAGCAGCTTAGATCAGGGGGGGGCTCCGCATTTT	TRBD1	once	TRBV11-2	TRBJ1-5	13
CASGGQYNQPQHF	TGCGCCAGCGGGGGGCAGTACAATCAGCCCCAGCATTTT	-	many	TRBV10-2	TRBJ1-5	13
CSARDAAGLQSDTQYF	TGCAGTGCTAGAGATGCAGCGGGACTCCAGTCAGATACCCAGTACTTC	TRBD2	-	TRBV20-1	TRBJ2-5	16
CASSFEWAGELFF	TGTGCCAGCAGCTTCGAGTGGGCCGGGGAGCTGTTTTTT	-	-	TRBV11-3	TRBJ2-2	13
CNVEDNSYDYSF	TGCAACGTTGAAGATAATAGCTATGACTACAGCTTC	-	-	TRBV29-1	TRBJ1-2	12
CASSLDGGGDQPQHF	TGTGCCAGCAGTTTAGACGGCGGGGGGGATCAACCCCAGCATTTT	-	-	TRBV12-3/TRBV12-4	TRBJ1-5	15
CSVDYPGANLLTF	TGCAGCGTTGATTACCCTGGGGCCAACCTCTTGACTTTC	-	-	TRBV29-1	TRBJ2-6	13
CASSLAHRGNEQFF	TGCGCCAGCAGCTTGGCTCACAGGGGGAATGAGCAGTTCTTC	TRBD1	-	TRBV5-1	TRBJ2-1	14
CVSSPHGSGANEKLFF	TGTGTCAGCAGCCCCCACGGCTCGGGGGCAAATGAAAAACTGTTTTTT	-	few	TRBV11-2	TRBJ1-4	16
CASTQAGSGGRDGELFF	TGCGCCAGCACCCAGGCAGGAAGCGGGGGCCGGGACGGGGAGCTGTTTTTT	TRBD2	many	TRBV4-1	TRBJ2-2	17